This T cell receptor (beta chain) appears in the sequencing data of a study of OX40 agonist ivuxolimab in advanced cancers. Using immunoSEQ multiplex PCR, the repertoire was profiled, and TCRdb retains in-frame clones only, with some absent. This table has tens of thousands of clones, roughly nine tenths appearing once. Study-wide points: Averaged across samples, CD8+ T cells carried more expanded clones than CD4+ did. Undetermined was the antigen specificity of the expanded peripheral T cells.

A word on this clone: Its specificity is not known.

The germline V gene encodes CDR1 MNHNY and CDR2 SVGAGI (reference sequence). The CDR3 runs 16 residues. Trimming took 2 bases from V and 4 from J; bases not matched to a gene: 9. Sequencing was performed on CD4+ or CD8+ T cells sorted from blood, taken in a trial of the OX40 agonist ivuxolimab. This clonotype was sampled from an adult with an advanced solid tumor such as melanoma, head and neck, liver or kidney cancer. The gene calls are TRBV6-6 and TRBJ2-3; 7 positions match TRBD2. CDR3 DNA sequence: TGTGCCAGCAGTTACCAAACAGCGGGACGGGCAGATACGCAGTATTTT. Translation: CASSYQTAGRADTQYF.